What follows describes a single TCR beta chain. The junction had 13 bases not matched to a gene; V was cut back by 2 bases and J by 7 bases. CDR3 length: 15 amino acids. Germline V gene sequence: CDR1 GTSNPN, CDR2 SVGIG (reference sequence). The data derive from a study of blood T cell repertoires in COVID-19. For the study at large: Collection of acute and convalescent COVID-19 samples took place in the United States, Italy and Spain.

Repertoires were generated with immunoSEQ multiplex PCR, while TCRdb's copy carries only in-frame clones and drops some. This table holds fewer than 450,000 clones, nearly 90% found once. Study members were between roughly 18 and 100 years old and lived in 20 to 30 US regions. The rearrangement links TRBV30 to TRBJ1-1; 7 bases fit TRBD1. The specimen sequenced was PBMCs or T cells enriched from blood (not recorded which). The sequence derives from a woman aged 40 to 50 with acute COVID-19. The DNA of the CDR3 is TGTGCCTGGAGTAGAGACAGGGTTTTGAATAGTGAAGCTTTCTTT. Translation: CAWSRDRVLNSEAFF.